A single sample is the source of the 15 T cell receptor beta chains below, sequenced in a study of regulatory T cells in long-lasting Graves disease. Specified time point: newly diagnosed GD, antithyroid drugs for less than 3 months. RNA from PBMCs was the source of the TCR library. CDR3-region Arm-PCR and iRepertoire HTBI primers produced the TCR beta libraries. TCRdb processed the multiplex PCR reads anew with MiXCR; each CDR3 protein has one entry. The sample lists around 450,000 distinct CDR3 sequences, about 15% seen once, with 16% in the top ten. The data also belong to a second study, concerning T cells in Graves' hyperthyroidism and ophthalmopathy.

The source material was peripheral blood mononuclear cells (PBMCs), sampled at new diagnosis, from a patient treated with antithyroid drugs. The source of these receptors is a woman aged 30 to 39 with Graves disease.

The chain carries TRBV10-3 and TRBJ2-7; tentatively, D is TRBD1 (5 bases). V was shortened by 5 bases and J by 3 bases, with 14 bases between the two germline ends. The CDR3 sequence is 14 residues long. Germline loops: CDR1 ENHRY, CDR2 SYGVKD. The CDR3 is CAISKDRTGYEQYF. The CDR3 DNA reads TGTGCCATCAGTAAGGACCGTACAGGCTACGAGCAGTACTTC.

Details on this clonotype: A much larger clone differs by one base, so this may be a read error. The chain links TRBV6-5 to TRBJ2-4; D possibly corresponds to TRBD2 (6 bases). The DNA matches TRBJ2-1 better at its end, which makes the J call doubtful. This CDR3 region has 13 residues. Germline V lookup: CDR1 MNHEY, CDR2 SVGAGI. CDR3 sequence reads: CASSWGDSNEQFF. CDR3 DNA: TGTGCCAGCAGTTGGGGGGATTCCAACGAGCAGTTCTTC.

This clonotype was seen many times. The rearrangement joins TRBV9 to TRBJ2-6; D gene ambiguous. Germline V gives CDR1 SGDLS, CDR2 YYNGEE. V shed 0 bases and J shed 0 bases, with 4 bases lying between them. The CDR3 totals 15 residues. The CDR3 here is CASSVGSSGANVLTF. CDR3 coding DNA: TGTGCCAGCAGCGTAGGGAGCTCTGGGGCCAACGTCCTGACTTTC.

In this sample, this clonotype turned up a few times. This chain uses TRBV25-1 with TRBJ1-1; TRBD1 is a possible D gene (6 bases). Trimming removed 10 bases at V and 5 bases at J, with 23 bases between. CDR1 and CDR2 from the germline V gene are MGHDK and SYGVNS. CDR3 length: 15 amino acids. The chain's CDR3 is CATMRTDNMGTEAFF. CDR3 sequence (DNA): TGTGCCACAATGCGGACAGACAACATGGGTACTGAAGCTTTCTTT.

In this sample, this clonotype turned up a few times. The V and J genes are TRBV20-1 and TRBJ1-1; D is possibly TRBD1 (5 bases). The germline V and J ends were trimmed by 2 bases and 0 bases, with 10 bases remaining between them. Looked up from germline, CDR1 is DFQATT and CDR2 is SNEGSKA (reference sequence). This CDR3 is 14 amino acids long. CDR3 in amino acids: CSARRDGMNTEAFF. The DNA for the CDR3 is TGCAGTGCTAGAAGGGACGGTATGAACACTGAAGCTTTCTTT.

This clonotype was counted only a few times. This chain links TRBV6-1 with TRBJ1-3, with 9 bases fitting TRBD1. Germline V CDR1 and CDR2: MNHNS, SASEGT. The J segment lost 0 bases and the V segment lost 6 bases, leaving 6 bases of the junction unmatched. There are 16 residues in the CDR3. The CDR3 nucleotides read TGTGCCAGCAGACCCGGGACAGGGCGCTCTGGAAACACCATATATTTT. This gives the protein CASRPGTGRSGNTIYF.

This clonotype occurred many times. The CDR3 here is CASSALGRVGEKLFF. CDR3 nucleotides: TGTGCCAGCAGCGCCCTGGGGAGGGTAGGAGAAAAACTGTTTTTT. V and J are TRBV2 and TRBJ1-4; no clear D. Trimming pared 6 bases from V and 8 bases from J, leaving 19 bases between. CDR3 length: 15 amino acids. In germline, CDR1 is SNHLY, CDR2 FYNNEI.

The V and J genes are TRBV2 and TRBJ1-1; TRBD1 is a possible D gene (5 bases). The CDR3 is 14 residues long. Germline V CDR1 and CDR2: SNHLY, FYNNEI. The V and J ends lost 10 bases and 1 base respectively, with 16 bases between them. The chain's CDR3 is CAISGQTKNTEAFF. CDR3 DNA sequence: TGTGCCATAAGTGGACAAACTAAGAACACTGAAGCTTTCTTT. Supplemented by reference TRBV2 and TRBJ1-1, the full variable domain reads EPEVTQTPSHQVTQMGQEVILRCVPISNHLYFYWYRQILGQKVEFLVSFYNNEISEKSEIFDDQFSVERPDGSNFTLKIRSTKLEDSAMYFCAISGQTKNTEAFFGQGTRLTVV.

This clonotype was seen at least ten times. The V gene is TRBV30, the J gene TRBJ2-1; TRBD2 matches at 9 bases. V lost 1 base and J lost 6; bases outside the gene matches: 10. Germline V CDR1 and CDR2: GTSNPN, SVGIG (reference sequence). CDR3 length: 16 residues. The CDR3 sequence: CAWSAFLAGVGNEQFF. The CDR3 nucleotides read TGTGCCTGGAGTGCCTTCTTAGCGGGAGTTGGCAATGAGCAGTTCTTC.

This clonotype was counted a few times. The J gene is TRBJ1-1, the V gene TRBV4-1; D gene uncertain. CDR3 length: 15 amino acids. Deletions cut 0 bases from V and 1 base from J, with 9 bases between. Germline-derived CDR1 and CDR2 are MGHRA and YSYEKL. DNA of the CDR3: TGCGCCAGCAGCCAAGAAGCCTCCCAGAACACTGAAGCTTTCTTT. Translating it yields CASSQEASQNTEAFF.

This clonotype occurred a few times. The chain couples TRBV7-6 to TRBJ1-3; D is undetermined. V lost 6 bases to trimming and J lost 2 bases, with 14 bases between them. The germline gives CDR1 SGHVS, CDR2 FNYEAQ. The CDR3 has 15 residues. CDR3 amino acids: CASRPLGPAGNTIYF. CDR3 bases: TGTGCCAGCAGGCCCCTCGGGCCAGCTGGAAACACCATATATTTT.

V is TRBV12-3 or TRBV12-4 and J is TRBJ2-3, with D unresolved. CDR3 length: 12 residues. Trimming removed 5 bases from V and 6 bases from J, with 9 bases in between. CDR3 sequence reads: CASSPSSDTQYF. CDR3 in DNA: TGTGCCAGCAGTCCTTCATCGGATACGCAGTATTTT.

In its sample, this clonotype was seen once. At one end the junction does not follow the germline gene, possibly because of a read error. V gene TRBV5-1 combines with J gene TRBJ2-1, with 10 bases aligning to TRBD2. The CDR3 is 14 residues long. Per the germline V gene, CDR1 is SGHRS and CDR2 is YFSETQ. CDR3 protein: CASSFLAGVNEQLF. In nucleotides, the CDR3 is TGTGCCAGCAGCTTCCTAGCGGGAGTCAATGAGCAGCTCTTC.

V is TRBV7-9 and J is TRBJ1-3; possible D gene TRBD1, 5 bases. This CDR3 has 16 amino acids. Trimming shortened V by 8 bases and J by 2 bases, and 19 bases separated the two germline ends. CDR1 is SEHNR, CDR2 FQNEAQ, per germline (reference sequence). The DNA for the CDR3 is TGTGCCAGCGGTACCGGGACCGCGGTAACTGGAAACACCATATATTTT. Translating it yields CASGTGTAVTGNTIYF.

This clonotype has a count of ten or more. V is TRBV5-1 and J is TRBJ1-2, with D possibly TRBD1 on 5 matching bases. CDR1 SGHRS and CDR2 YFSETQ come from the germline V gene. The CDR3 loop spans 14 amino acids. V dropped 7 bases and J dropped 1 base, with 14 bases sitting between them. CDR3 DNA: TGCGCCAGCTCGACAGCCAGGGATAACTATGGCTACACCTTC. Protein product: CASSTARDNYGYTF.